The next 11 T cell receptor beta chains were all read from a single sample in a study of blood T cell repertoires in COVID-19. Sequenced by immunoSEQ multiplex PCR; TCRdb stores in-frame clones only, minus some. Among 130,000 or so clones listed, around 81% were seen once. Sequencing was carried out using peripheral blood. Every receptor here comes from a human donor in a cohort sampled during active COVID-19.

This rearrangement joins TRBV6-1 to TRBJ1-1; 11 bases agree with TRBD1. Trimming cost V 3 bases and J 5 bases; bases outside gene matches: 11. Germline CDR1 reads MNHNS; CDR2 reads SASEGT. The CDR3 contains 17 residues. CDR3 loop: CASSDIGQGAFGTEAFF. The CDR3 region has the DNA TGTGCCAGCAGTGATATAGGACAGGGGGCGTTTGGGACTGAAGCTTTCTTT.

J is TRBJ2-1 and V is TRBV3-1 (or the pseudogene TRBV3-2); D is unresolved. CDR1 LGHDT and CDR2 YNNKEL come from the germline V gene (reference sequence). V shed 1 base and J shed 9 bases, with 7 bases lying between them. CDR3 length: 12 amino acids. CDR3 loop: CASSQARLEQFF. The DNA of the CDR3 is TGTGCCAGCAGCCAAGCGAGGCTTGAGCAGTTCTTC.

This clone appeared once. The chain joins TRBV28 to TRBJ2-1, with TRBD2 as a possible D gene (6 bases). The CDR3 sequence is 15 residues long. With 2 bases removed from V and 2 bases from J, the gap between germline ends came to 10 bases. CDR1 is MDHEN, CDR2 SYDVKM, per germline. The CDR3, as DNA: TGTGCCAGCAGTTTACTAGCGACTCCCTACAATGAGCAGTTCTTC. This encodes CASSLLATPYNEQFF.

This clone was picked up one time. The gene calls are TRBV15 and TRBJ2-7; TRBD1 matches 8 bases. V shed 4 bases, J shed 0 bases, and the junction held 5 bases outside the gene matches. Germline V gene data show CDR1 as LNHNV and CDR2 as YYDKDF (reference sequence). CDR3 length equals 15 residues. CDR3: CATSKGQVSSYEQYF. The DNA for the CDR3 is TGTGCCACCAGCAAGGGACAGGTCTCCTCCTACGAGCAGTACTTC.

This clone was found once. The chain recombines TRBV19 with TRBJ2-5, with TRBD1 matching 8 bases. The CDR3 runs 14 residues. Germline loops: CDR1 LNHDA, CDR2 SQIVND (reference sequence). V shed 5 bases, J shed 2 bases, and the junction held 4 bases outside the gene matches. CDR3 nucleotides: TGTGCCAGTAGTTGGGGGACAGGACAAGAGACCCAGTACTTC. As protein: CASSWGTGQETQYF.

This clone was detected once. The J gene is TRBJ2-3, the V gene TRBV9, with 7 bases matching TRBD2. This CDR3 is built from 13 residues. Germline values: CDR1 SGDLS, CDR2 YYNGEE. J gave up 7 bases and V 5 bases, and 7 bases lay outside the gene matches. CDR3 DNA: TGTGCCAGCAGTGCCGCGGGGGTTCATACGCAGTATTTT. It specifies CASSAAGVHTQYF.

The rearrangement uses TRBV10-3 and TRBJ2-3; maybe TRBD2 (6 bases). Germline V gene sequence: CDR1 ENHRY, CDR2 SYGVKD. The CDR3 consists of 18 residues. The V and J ends lost 6 bases and 2 bases respectively, with 24 bases between them. The CDR3 here is CAIRDVGSPGSFTDTQYF. The CDR3 DNA follows: TGTGCCATCAGGGATGTCGGGAGCCCGGGTTCTTTCACAGATACGCAGTATTTT.

This clone was seen only once. The chain joins TRBV29-1 to TRBJ1-2; 10 bases map to TRBD1. Trimming took 2 bases from V and 12 from J; bases not matched to a gene: 6. The germline V gene has CDR1 SQVTM and CDR2 ANQGSEA. This CDR3 is built from 12 residues. The CDR3 loop reads CSVEKDRGYDTF. The DNA of the CDR3 is TGCAGCGTTGAAAAGGACAGGGGGTACGACACCTTC.

DNA for the CDR3: TGTGCCAGCACTATAATCGGGTCCTACGAGCAGTACTTC. Amino acid sequence: CASTIIGSYEQYF. This rearrangement joins TRBV2 to TRBJ2-7; D is unclear. In germline, CDR1 is SNHLY, CDR2 FYNNEI. The CDR3 has 13 amino acids. Between the trimmed V and J ends, which lost 7 bases and 1 base, there was a span of 11 bases.

This chain links TRBV19 with TRBJ2-7, with TRBD1 matching 12 bases. Germline CDR1 reads LNHDA; CDR2 reads SQIVND (reference sequence). Germline trimming cut 3 bases from V and 3 bases from J; bases unmatched to any gene: 3. The CDR3 loop spans 15 amino acids. CDR3 protein: CASSIGTGGVYEQYF. The DNA of the CDR3 is TGTGCCAGTAGTATTGGGACAGGGGGCGTCTACGAGCAGTACTTC.

The rearrangement uses TRBV5-1 and TRBJ2-7; 8 positions match TRBD2. After removal of 0 bases from V and 3 bases from J, the junction contained 2 bases not matched to a gene. The CDR3 consists of 14 residues. CDR1 SGHRS and CDR2 YFSETQ come from the germline V gene. CDR3 sequence (DNA): TGCGCCAGCAGCTTGGTCACTAGCGGCTACGAGCAGTACTTC. Translated, it gives CASSLVTSGYEQYF.